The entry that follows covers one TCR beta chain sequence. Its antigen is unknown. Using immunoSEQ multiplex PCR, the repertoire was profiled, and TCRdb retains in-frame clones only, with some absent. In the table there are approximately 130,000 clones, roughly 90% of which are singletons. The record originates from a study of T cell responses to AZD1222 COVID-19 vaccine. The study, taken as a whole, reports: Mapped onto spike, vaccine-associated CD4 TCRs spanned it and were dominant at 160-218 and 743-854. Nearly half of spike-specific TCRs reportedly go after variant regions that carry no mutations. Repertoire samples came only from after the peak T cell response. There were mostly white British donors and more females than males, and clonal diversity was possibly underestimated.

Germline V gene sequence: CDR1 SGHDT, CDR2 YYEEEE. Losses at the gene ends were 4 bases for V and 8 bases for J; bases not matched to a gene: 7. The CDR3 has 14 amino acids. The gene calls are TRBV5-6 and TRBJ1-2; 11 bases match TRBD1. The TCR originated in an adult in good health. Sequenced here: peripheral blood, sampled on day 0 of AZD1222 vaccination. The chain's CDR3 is CASSRTGGARGYTF. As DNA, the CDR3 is TGTGCCAGCAGCCGGACAGGGGGCGCGAGGGGCTACACCTTC.